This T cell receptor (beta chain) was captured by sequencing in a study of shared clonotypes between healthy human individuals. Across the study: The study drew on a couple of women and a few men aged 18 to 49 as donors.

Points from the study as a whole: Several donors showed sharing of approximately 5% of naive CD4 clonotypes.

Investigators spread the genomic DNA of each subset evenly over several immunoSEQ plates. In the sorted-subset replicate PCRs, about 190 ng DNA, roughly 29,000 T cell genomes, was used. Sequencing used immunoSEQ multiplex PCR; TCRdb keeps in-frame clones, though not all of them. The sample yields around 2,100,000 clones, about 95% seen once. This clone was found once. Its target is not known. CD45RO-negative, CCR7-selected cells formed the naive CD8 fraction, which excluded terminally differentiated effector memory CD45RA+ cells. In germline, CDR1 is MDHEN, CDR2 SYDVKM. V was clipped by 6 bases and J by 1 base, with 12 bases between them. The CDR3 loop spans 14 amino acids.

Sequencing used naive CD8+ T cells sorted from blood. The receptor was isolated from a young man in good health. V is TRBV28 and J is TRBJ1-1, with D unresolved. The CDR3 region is CASSPTPRNTEAFF. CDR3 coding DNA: TGTGCCAGCAGCCCAACCCCTAGGAACACTGAAGCTTTCTTT.